This T cell receptor beta chain was identified in a study of T-cell memory formation after mild COVID-19. Germline V lookup: CDR1 LNHNV, CDR2 YYDKDF (reference sequence). Trimming took 4 bases from V and 12 from J, leaving 15 bases between them. This CDR3 is 12 amino acids long. Each CDR3 protein gets one entry after TCRdb re-called the 5' RACE reads with MiXCR. This sample has roughly 600,000 distinct CDR3 sequences, with under 20% found just once. The sample comprised PBMCs or a T cell subset sorted from them (not recorded which). The V and J genes are TRBV15 and TRBJ1-1; weak D call: TRBD1 (5 bases). The sequence was collected from an adult woman who had mild COVID-19 (a few samples of this study predate the infection). Cell type and time point are not known. CDR3 sequence reads: CATSTWGVSSFF. CDR3 nucleotide sequence: TGTGCCACCAGCACCTGGGGGGTCTCTTCTTTCTTT. The full variable domain, completed using reference TRBV15 and TRBJ1-1, is DAMVIQNPRYQVTQFGKPVTLSCSQTLNHNVMYWYQQKSSQAPKLLFHYYDKDFNNEADTPDNFQSRRPNTSFCFLDIRSPGLGDTAMYLCATSTWGVSSFFGQGTRLTVV.